A selection of T cell receptor beta chains follows, all from one sample in a study of persistence of HIV-infected CD4 T cells. For these TCRs, the target antigens are not known. Sequenced by immunoSEQ multiplex PCR; TCRdb stores in-frame clones only, minus some. The sample has 30,000 or so clones, 82% seen once; the top ten hold roughly 18%. This specimen was CD4+ T cells sorted from PBMCs after roughly 18-hour stimulation, taken from a patient who received antiretroviral therapy. These receptor sequences come from an adult woman with HIV who was CMV-seropositive. The CDR3 runs from the conserved cysteine through the conserved F or W. The D gene is left open where the match is weak. Some rows have no size entry. The others give once, few or many, or a class for an expanded clone.

>TRBJ1-6|-|-|TRBV3-1/TRBV3-2|12
TGTGCCAGCAGCCAAGGAGGATCACCCCTCCACTTT
CASSQGGSPLHF
>TRBJ1-2|few|-|TRBV6-1|14
TGTGCCAGCAGTGAACGGGGTTCGGGCTATGGCTACACCTTC
CASSERGSGYGYTF
>TRBJ2-7|-|TRBD2|TRBV12-3/TRBV12-4|13
TGTGCCAGCATGGCTAGCGGGGTCTACGAGCAGTACTTC
CASMASGVYEQYF
>TRBJ1-2|few|-|TRBV11-1|13
TGTGCCAGCAGCCAACTACAGAACTATGGCTACACCTTC
CASSQLQNYGYTF
>TRBJ2-1|-|-|TRBV7-2|15
TGTGCCAGCAGCCGTAGCGGGACAGCATACAATGAGCAGTTCTTC
CASSRSGTAYNEQFF
>TRBJ2-3|-|TRBD2|TRBV6-2/TRBV6-3|17
TGTGCCAGCAGTTACCGACTAGCGGGGGCACACACAGATACGCAGTATTTT
CASSYRLAGAHTDTQYF
>TRBJ1-5|-|-|TRBV6-2/TRBV6-3|15
TGTGCCAGCAGTTTCAGCCAGACTTACAATCAGCCCCAGCATTTT
CASSFSQTYNQPQHF
>TRBJ2-2|once|TRBD2|TRBV19|14
TGTGCCAGTAGGGCGGGAGGGCGGACCGGGGAGCTGTTTTTT
CASRAGGRTGELFF
>TRBJ2-7|-|-|TRBV7-6|14
TGTGCCAGCAGCGAACGCGGGGCGACGGGGGAGCAGTACTTC
CASSERGATGEQYF
>TRBJ1-4|-|TRBD1|TRBV3-1/TRBV3-2|14
TGTGCCAGCAGCCAAGTAGAGGGACAGTCTAAACTGTTTTTT
CASSQVEGQSKLFF
>TRBJ2-5|-|TRBD1|TRBV11-3|15
TGTGCCAGCAGCTTAGGACAGGGGTCTCAAGAGACCCAGTACTTC
CASSLGQGSQETQYF
>TRBJ1-1|-|-|TRBV24-1|13
TGTGCCACCAGCGAGGATGGCCTCACTGAAGCTTTCTTT
CATSEDGLTEAFF
>TRBJ2-2|once|TRBD2|TRBV6-2/TRBV6-3|17
TGTGCCAGCAGTTATCAAAGCGGGGCGCCGAACACCGGGGAGCTGTTTTTT
CASSYQSGAPNTGELFF
>TRBJ1-4|-|-|TRBV25-1|15
TGTGCCAGCAGCCGATCGGGGGGCGGGGGAGAAAAACTGTTTTTT
CASSRSGGGGEKLFF
>TRBJ1-4|-|-|TRBV9|17
TGTGCCAGCAGCTCGTCCTGGGGGCTTGCAACTAATGAAAAACTGTTTTTT
CASSSSWGLATNEKLFF
>TRBJ2-2|-|TRBD1|TRBV7-9|16
TGTGCCAGCAGCTTAGGAGGGGGCCTGAGCACCGGGGAGCTGTTTTTT
CASSLGGGLSTGELFF
>TRBJ1-1|-|-|TRBV28|15
TGTGCCAGCAGTTTATTTACTCTCGTGAACACTGAAGCTTTCTTT
CASSLFTLVNTEAFF
>TRBJ1-2|once|TRBD1|TRBV6-1|16
TGTGCCAGCAGTGAACAACCGGGACAGACTAACTATGGCTACACCTTC
CASSEQPGQTNYGYTF
>TRBJ1-1|-|-|TRBV4-1|15
TGCGCCAGCAGCCAAGATAAGTGGGACAACACTGAAGCTTTCTTT
CASSQDKWDNTEAFF
>TRBJ2-7|-|-|TRBV29-1|14
TGCAGCGTCTCGTTCAGGCAAAGCTCCTACGAGCAGTACTTC
CSVSFRQSSYEQYF
>TRBJ1-5|few|-|TRBV6-1|15
TGTGCCAGCAGGGGGCAGGGATATAGCGATCAGCCCCAGCATTTT
CASRGQGYSDQPQHF
>TRBJ2-7|-|-|TRBV9|14
TGTGCCAGCAGCACCGGGGGGCTCCTCTACGAGCAGTACTTC
CASSTGGLLYEQYF
>TRBJ2-1|-|-|TRBV9|13
TGTGCCAGCAGCGCTAGACGGTGGACTGAGCAGTTCTTC
CASSARRWTEQFF
>TRBJ2-1|few|-|TRBV7-9|17
TGTGCCAGCAGCTTAGTTGCGACAGGTTGGTTCAACAATGAGCAGTTCTTC
CASSLVATGWFNNEQFF
>TRBJ1-1|-|-|TRBV5-1|13
TGCGCCAGCAGCTCCGATCGAAACGCTGAAGCTTTCTTT
CASSSDRNAEAFF
>TRBJ1-2|-|TRBD1|TRBV2|15
TGTGCCAGCAGTGATCAGGGGGCAGCTAACTATGGCTACACCTTC
CASSDQGAANYGYTF
>TRBJ2-3|-|-|TRBV20-1|11
TGCAGTGCTAGCGCTACAGATACGCAGTATTTT
CSASATDTQYF
>TRBJ2-2|-|-|TRBV29-1|14
TGCAGCGTTAGATATAGGGCGAACACCGGGGAGCTGTTTTTT
CSVRYRANTGELFF
>TRBJ1-3|few|-|TRBV5-4|14
TGTGCCAGCCACTGGAGGGGGTCTGGAAACACCATATATTTT
CASHWRGSGNTIYF
>TRBJ2-7|-|-|TRBV15|14
TGTGCCACCAGCAGAGGAGGTTCCACCTACGAGCAGTACTTC
CATSRGGSTYEQYF
>TRBJ1-4|few|-|TRBV28|15
TGTGCCAGCAGCCCCCAGGGAAGTCGCTTGGAAAAACTGTTTTTT
CASSPQGSRLEKLFF
>TRBJ1-2|-|-|TRBV7-2|15
TGTGCCAGCAGCTTAGCGCCGGGAGCAAACTATGGCTACACCTTC
CASSLAPGANYGYTF
>TRBJ2-2|-|-|TRBV29-1|12
TGCAGCGTTGATAGGAACACCGGGGAGCTGTTTTTT
CSVDRNTGELFF
>TRBJ2-2|few|-|TRBV24-1|16
TGTGCCACCAGTGATTCCGGACCTCGCGACACCGGGGAGCTGTTTTTT
CATSDSGPRDTGELFF
>TRBJ2-7|-|TRBD1|TRBV7-8|15
TGTGCCAGCAGCTGGGTAGGGGGCGAATTCGTCGAGCAGTACTTC
CASSWVGGEFVEQYF
>TRBJ2-6|once|-|TRBV9|17
TGTGCCAGCAGCGGAGACAAAAGGCTCTCTGGGGCCAACGTCCTGACTTTC
CASSGDKRLSGANVLTF
>TRBJ2-1|-|-|TRBV29-1|13
TGCAGCGTTGATGGCCGTGGCTACAATGAGCAGTTCTTC
CSVDGRGYNEQFF
>TRBJ1-2|-|TRBD1|TRBV7-2|13
TGTGCCAGTGCGATGGACAGGGTGGGTGGCCACACCTTC
CASAMDRVGGHTF
>TRBJ1-3|few|TRBD1|TRBV5-1|17
TGCGCCAGCAGCTTGGAAACCAGGGGGATTTCTGGAAACACCATATATTTT
CASSLETRGISGNTIYF
>TRBJ1-3|-|-|TRBV7-2|15
TGTGCCAGCAGCTTAGACAGGTCCCCTGGAAACACCATATATTTT
CASSLDRSPGNTIYF
>TRBJ2-2|-|TRBD2|TRBV3-1/TRBV3-2|16
TGTGCCAGCAGCAGACTAGCGGGAGTCGGCACCGGGGAGCTGTTTTTT
CASSRLAGVGTGELFF
>TRBJ1-5|-|-|TRBV11-2|18
TGTGCCAGCAGCTTAGGGGGTCCGGTGAAGAATAGCAATCAGCCCCAGCATTTT
CASSLGGPVKNSNQPQHF
>TRBJ2-3|few|TRBD1|TRBV28|16
TGTGCCAGCAGGGTAGCAGGACAGGCTTACACAGATACGCAGTATTTT
CASRVAGQAYTDTQYF
>TRBJ2-1|-|TRBD1|TRBV6-5|15
TGTGCCAGCAGTCCCCTACAGGGGACGGGCAATGAGCAGTTCTTC
CASSPLQGTGNEQFF
>TRBJ1-2|-|-|TRBV11-3|16
TGTGCCAGCAGCCCCCCCACCGACAGGTCGGGCTATGGCTACACCTTC
CASSPPTDRSGYGYTF
>TRBJ1-1|-|TRBD1|TRBV6-5|13
TGTGCCAGTCGCAGGGACAGCAACACTGAAGCTTTCTTT
CASRRDSNTEAFF
>TRBJ2-7|-|TRBD2|TRBV6-1|13
TGTGCCAGCAGCCCAGGGACTAGCAGGGAGCAGTACTTC
CASSPGTSREQYF
>TRBJ1-1|-|-|TRBV20-1|11
TGCAGTGCATATCAGAACACTGAAGCTTTCTTT
CSAYQNTEAFF
>TRBJ2-3|-|-|TRBV14|17
TGTGCCAGCAGCCGCCGACAACAGGTGCAAGGCACAGATACGCAGTATTTT
CASSRRQQVQGTDTQYF
>TRBJ2-7|-|-|TRBV12-1|17
TGTGCCAGCAGCTTTGCCCCCTCAAGCGGGTCGGTATCCGAGCAGTACTTC
CASSFAPSSGSVSEQYF
>TRBJ2-1|few|TRBD2|TRBV24-1|15
TGTGCCACCAGTGTTACTAGCGGGAGGGCCAATGAGCAGTTCTTC
CATSVTSGRANEQFF
>TRBJ2-7|-|TRBD2|TRBV7-8|16
TGTGCCAGCAGCTTAGGGGTTTCTCGGGGGGGCTACGAGCAGTACTTC
CASSLGVSRGGYEQYF
>TRBJ1-1|medium-sized|-|TRBV19|15
TGTGCCAGTCATTACCCGGGACTGAAGAACACTGAAGCTTTCTTT
CASHYPGLKNTEAFF
>TRBJ1-5|-|-|TRBV27|14
TGTGCCAGCAGTGGCATCGATAGCAATCAGCCCCAGCATTTT
CASSGIDSNQPQHF
>TRBJ2-3|-|-|TRBV30|14
TGTGCCTGGAGTGTAGGGGGGGGTGGAGATACGCAGTATTTT
CAWSVGGGGDTQYF